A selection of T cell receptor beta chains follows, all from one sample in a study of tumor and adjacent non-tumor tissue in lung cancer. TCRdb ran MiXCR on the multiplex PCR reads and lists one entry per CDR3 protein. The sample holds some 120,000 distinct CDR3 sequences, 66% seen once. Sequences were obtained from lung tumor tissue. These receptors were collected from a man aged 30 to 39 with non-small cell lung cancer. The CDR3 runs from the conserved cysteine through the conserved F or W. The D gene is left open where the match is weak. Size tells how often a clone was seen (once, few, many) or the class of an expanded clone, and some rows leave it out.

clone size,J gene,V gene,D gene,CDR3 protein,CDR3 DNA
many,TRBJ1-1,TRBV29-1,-,CSGWGLNTEAFF,TGCAGCGGGTGGGGTCTGAACACTGAAGCTTTCTTT
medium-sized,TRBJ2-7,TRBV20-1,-,CSAAGTSGGAYEQYF,TGCAGTGCAGCCGGGACCAGCGGTGGAGCCTACGAGCAGTACTTC
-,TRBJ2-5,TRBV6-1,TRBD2,CACRSLAGWGEETQYF,TGTGCCTGCAGGAGTCTAGCGGGATGGGGGGAAGAGACCCAGTACTTC
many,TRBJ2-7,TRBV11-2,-,CASSWVAAYEQYF,TGTGCCAGCAGCTGGGTAGCTGCCTACGAGCAGTACTTC
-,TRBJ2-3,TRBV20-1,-,CSAIGRGGGTDKQYF,TGCAGTGCTATAGGGCGAGGTGGGGGCACAGATAAGCAGTATTTT
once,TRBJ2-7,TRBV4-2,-,CASSPAPESDYEHYF,TGTGCCAGCAGCCCCGCCCCTGAGTCGGACTACGAGCATTACTTC
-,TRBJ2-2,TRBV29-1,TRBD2,CSVETSVRKTGELFF,TGTAGTGTTGAAACTAGCGTGAGAAAAACCGGGGAGCTGTTTTTT
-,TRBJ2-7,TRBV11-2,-,CPSSLAQGGQYF,TGTCCCAGCAGCTTAGCACAGGGAGGGCAGTACTTC
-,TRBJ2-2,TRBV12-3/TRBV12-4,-,CASTAILITGDLFF,TGTGCCAGCACGGCTATCCTGATCACCGGGGACCTCTTTTTT
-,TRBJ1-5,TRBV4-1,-,CASSHVSQPQHF,TGCGCCAGCAGCCATGTGAGTCAGCCCCAGCATTTT
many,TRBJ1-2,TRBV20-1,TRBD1,CSASIFGTETYGYTF,TGCAGTGCTAGTATCTTCGGGACAGAGACTTATGGCTACACCTTC
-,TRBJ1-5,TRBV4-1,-,CASSQEPGSNQHQHF,TGCGCCAGCAGCCAAGAACCAGGAAGCAATCAGCACCAACATTTT
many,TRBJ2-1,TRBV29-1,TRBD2,CSVEGTTDNEQFF,TGCAGCGTTGAGGGGACTACCGACAATGAGCAGTTCTTC
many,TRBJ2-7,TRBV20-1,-,CSARAGSYEQYF,TGCAGTGCTAGAGCCGGTTCCTACGAGCAGTACTTC
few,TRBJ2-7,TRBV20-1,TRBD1,CSAGTGGSYKQYF,TGCAGTGCCGGGACAGGGGGCTCCTACAAGCAGTACTTC
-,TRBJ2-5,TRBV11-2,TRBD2,CTSSLGGGYETQYF,TGTACCAGCAGCTTGGGCGGGGGGTACGAGACCCAGTACTTC
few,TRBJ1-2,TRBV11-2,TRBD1,CTSSSRTGGIYGYAF,TGTACCAGCAGCTCGCGGACAGGGGGCATCTATGGCTACGCCTTC
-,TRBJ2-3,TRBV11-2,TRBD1,CASSPTGGKANAQYF,TGTGCCAGCAGCCCGACAGGGGGCAAGGCAAATGCGCAGTATTTT
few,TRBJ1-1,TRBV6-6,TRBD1,CASNPGTGFRTEAFF,TGTGCCAGCAACCCCGGGACAGGGTTCAGAACTGAAGCTTTCTTT